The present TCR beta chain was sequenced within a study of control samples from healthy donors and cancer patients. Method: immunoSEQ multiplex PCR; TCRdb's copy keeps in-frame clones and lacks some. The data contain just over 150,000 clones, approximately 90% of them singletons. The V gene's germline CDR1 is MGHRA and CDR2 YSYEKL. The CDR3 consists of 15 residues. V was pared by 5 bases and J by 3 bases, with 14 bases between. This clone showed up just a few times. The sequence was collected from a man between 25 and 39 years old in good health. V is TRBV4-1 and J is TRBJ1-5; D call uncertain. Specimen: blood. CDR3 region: CASSLQPGSNQPQHF. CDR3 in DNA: TGCGCCAGCAGCTTACAACCCGGCTCCAATCAGCCCCAGCATTTT.